The 19 T cell receptor beta chains presented below share a single source sample, sequenced in a study of cytomegalovirus exposure and HLA in healthy donors. Both 60 Vbeta primers and 13 Jbeta primers went into the PCR. Sequencing was performed with immunoSEQ multiplex PCR; in TCRdb, only in-frame clones are kept and a portion is missing. In the table there are tens of thousands of clones, 75% to 90% of which are singletons. Source material: PBMCs. These receptors all stem from a male donor in good health and CMV-seronegative.

V gene TRBV30 combines with J gene TRBJ2-7; weak D call: TRBD1 (5 bases). Trimming shortened V by 3 bases and J by 3 bases, and 12 bases separated the two germline ends. Germline assignment: CDR1 GTSNPN and CDR2 SVGIG (reference sequence). The CDR3 loop spans 13 amino acids. CDR3 DNA: TGTGCCTGGAGAAGAGGCAGGGACTACGAGCAGTACTTC. Residues: CAWRRGRDYEQYF.

This chain links TRBV2 with TRBJ1-6; TRBD1 matches at 7 bases. The V and J ends lost 7 bases and 9 bases, in that order; junction bases with no gene match: 12. The CDR3 loop spans 15 amino acids. Looked up from germline, CDR1 is SNHLY and CDR2 is FYNNEI. The CDR3 region has the DNA TGTGCCAGCATCCACAGGGGTTTGCTTATTTCACCCCTCCACTTT. Its translation: CASIHRGLLISPLHF.

The chain joins TRBV27 to TRBJ1-2; 9 nucleotides line up with TRBD1. CDR1 is MNHEY, CDR2 SMNVEV, per germline (reference sequence). The ends lost 5 bases at V and 3 bases at J; junction bases unmatched: 13. CDR3 length: 17 residues. CDR3 bases: TGTGCCAGCAGTCTGGGGACAGGGAATGAGGAGGACTATGGCTACACCTTC. Its translation is CASSLGTGNEEDYGYTF.

In its sample, this clone was seen a few times. The gene calls are TRBV2 and TRBJ1-5; 9 nucleotides align to TRBD1. J gave up 6 bases and V 4 bases, and 4 bases lay outside the gene matches. The germline V gene has CDR1 SNHLY and CDR2 FYNNEI. The CDR3 runs to 14 residues. This chain's CDR3 is CASSGQTGGQPQHF. DNA for the CDR3: TGTGCCAGCAGTGGGCAGACAGGGGGTCAGCCCCAGCATTTT.

This chain uses TRBV6-1 with TRBJ2-3, with 8 bases matching TRBD2. CDR3 length equals 17 residues. Germline CDR1 is MNHNS and CDR2 is SASEGT. V dropped 2 bases and J dropped 4; count of bases not matched to a gene: 11. This chain's CDR3 is CASSEIPGLGKSDTQYF. CDR3 in DNA: TGTGCCAGCAGTGAAATACCGGGACTAGGTAAGTCAGATACGCAGTATTTT.

This rearrangement joins TRBV25-1 to TRBJ1-5; maybe TRBD1 (6 bases). Germline-derived CDR1 and CDR2 are MGHDK and SYGVNS. This CDR3 region has 18 residues. Trimming left V 5 bases short and J 2 bases short, with 22 bases between. The CDR3 DNA follows: TGTGCCAGCAGTAAATCACCGGGACACTTAGATGGCAATCAGCCCCAGCATTTT. Its protein is CASSKSPGHLDGNQPQHF.

The genes are TRBV7-3 and TRBJ1-1, with D maybe TRBD1 (5 bases). Germline CDR1 SGHTA, CDR2 FQGTGA. This CDR3 region has 13 residues. V was clipped by 2 bases and J by 1 base, with 5 bases between them. CDR3: CASSLQGNTEAFF. In DNA form, the CDR3 reads TGTGCCAGCAGCTTACAGGGGAACACTGAAGCTTTCTTT.

V and J are TRBV9 and TRBJ2-3; 7 positions agree with TRBD2. In germline, CDR1 is SGDLS, CDR2 YYNGEE. The V gene end was trimmed by 0 bases and the J gene end by 3 bases; junction bases not matched to a gene: 7. The CDR3 spans 16 residues. CDR3 protein: CASSVGIRGSTDTQYF. The CDR3, as DNA: TGTGCCAGCAGCGTAGGGATCCGCGGGAGTACAGATACGCAGTATTTT. The full variable domain, with the rest looked up from reference TRBV9 and TRBJ2-3, is DSGVTQTPKHLITATGQRVTLRCSPRSGDLSVYWYQQSLDQGLQFLIQYYNGEERAKGNILERFSAQQFPDLHSELNLSSLELGDSALYFCASSVGIRGSTDTQYFGPGTRLTVL.

The V gene is TRBV10-3, the J gene TRBJ2-2, with TRBD2 identical over 11 bases. Per the germline V gene, CDR1 is ENHRY and CDR2 is SYGVKD. V trimming: 6 bases; J trimming: 5 bases; junction bases outside the gene matches: 5. This CDR3 spans 15 amino acids. CDR3 DNA: TGTGCCATCAGGAGAGGGACTAGCGGTACCGGGGAGCTGTTTTTT. It translates to CAIRRGTSGTGELFF.

This clone was seen a handful of times. The gene calls are TRBV9 and TRBJ2-2, with D possibly being TRBD2 (5 bases). The CDR3 runs 16 residues. The germline V gene encodes CDR1 SGDLS and CDR2 YYNGEE. Trimming removed 4 bases from V and 2 bases from J, with 15 bases in between. CDR3 protein: CASSPLTSYNTGELFF. As DNA, the CDR3 is TGTGCCAGCAGCCCCCTAACTAGTTATAACACCGGGGAGCTGTTTTTT.

This sequence joins TRBV29-1 and TRBJ2-3, with D unclear. The V end lost 2 bases, the J end lost 2 bases, and 5 bases lay between the germline ends. Germline assignment: CDR1 SQVTM and CDR2 ANQGSEA. CDR3 length: 12 amino acids. The CDR3 nucleotides read TGCAGCGTTGAACAAATCACAGATACGCAGTATTTT. Its protein is CSVEQITDTQYF.

V gene TRBV5-4 combines with J gene TRBJ2-5; 8 bases are shared with TRBD1. V was pared by 4 bases and J by 1 base, with 3 bases of the junction left unmatched. Per the germline V gene, CDR1 is SGHNT and CDR2 is YYREEE (reference sequence). This CDR3 contains 14 residues. CDR3 nucleotides: TGTGCCAGCAGCGTCCAGGGGGCCCAAGAGACCCAGTACTTC. Its protein product is CASSVQGAQETQYF.

V gene TRBV9 combines with J gene TRBJ2-6, with no clear D. CDR3 length: 16 residues. The V and J ends lost 0 bases and 2 bases respectively, with 9 bases between them. Germline values: CDR1 SGDLS, CDR2 YYNGEE. Here the CDR3 DNA reads TGTGCCAGCAGCGTAGAGCCCTCCCCTGGGGCCAACGTCCTGACTTTC. Amino acid sequence: CASSVEPSPGANVLTF.

This clone was recorded only once. The V gene is TRBV7-9, the J gene TRBJ2-5, with D possibly TRBD1 on 6 matching bases. Trimming pared 5 bases from V and 2 bases from J, leaving 9 bases between. Germline V lookup: CDR1 SEHNR, CDR2 FQNEAQ (reference sequence). The CDR3 sequence is 13 residues long. The CDR3 protein is CASSPQGQETQYF. As DNA, the CDR3 is TGTGCCAGCAGCCCGCAGGGGCAAGAGACCCAGTACTTC.

The genes are TRBV4-1 and TRBJ2-1, with 12 bases that match TRBD2. The germline CDR1 and CDR2 sequences are MGHRA and YSYEKL. The CDR3 covers 18 residues. V was clipped by 4 bases and J by 0 bases; unmatched bases: 7. This CDR3 is CASSPLAGGIRSYNEQFF. The CDR3 region has the DNA TGCGCCAGCAGCCCGCTAGCGGGAGGGATACGCTCCTACAATGAGCAGTTCTTC.

This chain uses TRBV29-1 with TRBJ2-3; 10 bases are shared with TRBD2. The germline V gene has CDR1 SQVTM and CDR2 ANQGSEA. The CDR3 is 13 amino acids. Losses at the gene ends were 1 base for V and 5 bases for J; bases not matched to a gene: 0. The CDR3 DNA follows: TGCAGCGTTGAAGTAGCGGGGGGAGATACGCAGTATTTT. Protein: CSVEVAGGDTQYF.

About this clone: An end of the junction differs from the germline gene, which may be a read error. V and J are TRBV7-7 and TRBJ1-1; tentatively, D is TRBD1 (6 bases). The germline CDR1 and CDR2 sequences are SSHAT and FNYEAQ (reference sequence). The length of the CDR3 is 13 residues. The CDR3 nucleotides are TGTGCTAGCAGCCGGGACACGAACACTGAAGCTTTCTTT. Its protein product is CASSRDTNTEAFF.

The genes are TRBV2 and TRBJ2-7; D is undetermined. This CDR3 is 12 amino acids long. Germline values: CDR1 SNHLY, CDR2 FYNNEI. V was clipped by 3 bases and J by 7 bases, with 10 bases between them. The CDR3 is CASSDDIKEQYF. In nucleotides, the CDR3 is TGTGCCAGCAGTGATGACATCAAAGAGCAGTACTTC.

The table lists this clone with a few counts. The V gene is TRBV4-1, the J gene TRBJ1-3, with D possibly TRBD1 on 5 matching bases. This CDR3 is 17 amino acids long. Germline V gives CDR1 MGHRA, CDR2 YSYEKL. Trimming cost V 1 base and J 0 bases, with 13 bases left between them. The CDR3 DNA reads as TGCGCCAGCAGCCAAGTGGGGGGACGGGCCTCTGGAAACACCATATATTTT. Translation gives CASSQVGGRASGNTIYF.